This T cell receptor (beta chain) was sequenced in a study of T cell responses to AZD1222 COVID-19 vaccine. Whole-study findings and limits: The breadth and depth of Spike-specific TCRs increased once two AZD1222 doses had been given. Seropositive status at baseline applied to only 5 to 7 AZD1222 recipients. Clonal diversity was possibly underestimated, and white British individuals and females predominated among donors.

Germline loops: CDR1 LNHDA, CDR2 SQIVND (reference sequence). The ends were cut back, 3 bases at V and 0 bases at J, with 9 bases in the middle. The CDR3 runs to 16 residues. The method was immunoSEQ multiplex PCR; TCRdb's version includes in-frame clones alone and lacks a portion of them. The table has roughly 120,000 clones, approximately 84% seen once. About this clone: Its specificity is not known.

The rearrangement uses TRBV19 and TRBJ1-6; D unclear. This specimen consisted of peripheral blood, obtained on day 0 of AZD1222 vaccination. The receptor's source is an adult in good health. CDR3 residues: CASSIGGNSYNSPLHF. The CDR3 DNA reads TGTGCCAGTAGTATTGGAGGGAACTCCTATAATTCACCCCTCCACTTT.